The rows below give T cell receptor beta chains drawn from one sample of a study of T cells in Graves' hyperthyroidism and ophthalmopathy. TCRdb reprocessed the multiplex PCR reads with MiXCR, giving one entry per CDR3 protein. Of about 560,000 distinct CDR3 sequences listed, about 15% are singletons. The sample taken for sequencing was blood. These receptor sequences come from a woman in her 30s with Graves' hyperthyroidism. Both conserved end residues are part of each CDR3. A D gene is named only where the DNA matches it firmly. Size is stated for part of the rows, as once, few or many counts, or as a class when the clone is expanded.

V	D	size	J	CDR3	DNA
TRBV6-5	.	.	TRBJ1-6	CASSYLQASYNSPLHF	TGTGCCAGCAGTTACCTCCAGGCCTCCTATAATTCACCCCTCCACTTT
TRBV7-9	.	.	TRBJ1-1	CASSRSYWAGIIVEAFF	TGTGCCAGCAGCCGATCGTATTGGGCAGGGATTATCGTTGAAGCTTTCTTT
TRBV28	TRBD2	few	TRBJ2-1	CASNPGGEGNEQFF	TGTGCCAGCAACCCGGGGGGGGAGGGTAATGAGCAGTTCTTC
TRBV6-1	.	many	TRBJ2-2	CASSRQMAGELFF	TGTGCCAGCAGCAGACAGATGGCCGGGGAGCTGTTTTTT
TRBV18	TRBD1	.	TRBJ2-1	CASSTGTGTHNEQFF	TGTGCCAGCTCAACCGGGACAGGGACCCACAATGAGCAGTTCTTC
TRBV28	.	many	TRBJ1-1	CASSLNGRNTEAFF	TGTGCCAGCAGTCTGAACGGACGGAACACTGAAGCTTTCTTT
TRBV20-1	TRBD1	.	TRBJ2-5	CSASRDRQETQYF	TGCAGTGCTAGCAGGGACAGGCAAGAGACCCAGTACTTC
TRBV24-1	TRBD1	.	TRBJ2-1	CATSDPLRDRGTDEQFF	TGTGCCACCAGTGATCCCCTCCGGGACAGGGGTACCGATGAGCAGTTCTTC
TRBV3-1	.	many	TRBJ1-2	CASSNPGGVGYGYTF	TGTGCCAGCAGTAACCCGGGGGGCGTAGGCTATGGCTACACCTTC
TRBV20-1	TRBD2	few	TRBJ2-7	CSAREGGGRDEQYF	TGCAGTGCTAGAGAGGGGGGCGGGAGGGACGAGCAGTACTTC
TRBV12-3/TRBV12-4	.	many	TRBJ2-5	CASSWARGVDQETQYF	TGTGCCAGCAGTTGGGCCCGTGGGGTGGATCAAGAGACCCAGTACTTC
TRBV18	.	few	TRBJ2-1	CASSPVDEQFF	TGTGCCAGCTCACCAGTAGATGAGCAGTTCTTC
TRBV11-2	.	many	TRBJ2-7	CASSLVSSAYEQYF	TGTGCCAGCAGCTTAGTGTCTAGCGCCTACGAGCAGTACTTC